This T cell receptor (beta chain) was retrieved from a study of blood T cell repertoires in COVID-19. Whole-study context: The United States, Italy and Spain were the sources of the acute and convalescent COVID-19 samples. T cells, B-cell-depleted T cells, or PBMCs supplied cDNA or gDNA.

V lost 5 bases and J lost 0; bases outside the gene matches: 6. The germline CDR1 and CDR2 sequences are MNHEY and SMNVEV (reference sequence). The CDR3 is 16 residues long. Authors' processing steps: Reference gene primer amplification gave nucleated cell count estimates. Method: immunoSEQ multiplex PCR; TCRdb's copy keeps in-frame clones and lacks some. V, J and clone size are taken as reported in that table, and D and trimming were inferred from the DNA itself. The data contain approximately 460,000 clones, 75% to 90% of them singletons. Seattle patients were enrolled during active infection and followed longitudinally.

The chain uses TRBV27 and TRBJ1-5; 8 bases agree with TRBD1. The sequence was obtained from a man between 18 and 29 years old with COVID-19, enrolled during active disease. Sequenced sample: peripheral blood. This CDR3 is CASSPSTGVSNQPQHF. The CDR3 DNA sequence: TGTGCCAGCAGTCCATCGACAGGGGTTAGCAATCAGCCCCAGCATTTT.